Listed below are T cell receptor beta chains from one sample, sequenced in a study of T-cell reconstitution after alpha-beta-depleted transplantation in children. Each CDR3 protein is one row after TCRdb ran MiXCR on the PCR reads. The table lists 350,000 to 400,000 distinct CDR3 sequences, about an eighth of them singletons. The sequencing used PBMCs, collected from the stem cell graft. The source of these receptors is a human donor who donated a stem cell graft to a child with Fanconi anemia. Each CDR3 is given with its conserved first and last residue. A D gene is named only where the DNA matches it firmly. The size of a clone is reported for some rows only, either as once, few or many, or as a class for expanded clones.

clone_size: .; v_call: TRBV20-1; d_call: .; j_call: TRBJ1-1; cdr3_nt: TGCAGTGCTAGAAAGCCCGCAGGCAAGAACACTGAAGCTTTCTTT; cdr3_aa: CSARKPAGKNTEAFF
clone_size: few; v_call: TRBV7-2; d_call: TRBD1; j_call: TRBJ2-7; cdr3_nt: TGTGCCAGCAGCGCACCGGGACAGGGGATCTACGAGCAGTACTTC; cdr3_aa: CASSAPGQGIYEQYF
clone_size: few; v_call: TRBV4-2; d_call: .; j_call: TRBJ1-2; cdr3_nt: TGTGCCAGCGCCAAAAGATTCGGGGTAGAGTATGGCTACACCTTC; cdr3_aa: CASAKRFGVEYGYTF
clone_size: few; v_call: TRBV7-8; d_call: .; j_call: TRBJ2-2; cdr3_nt: TGTGCCAGCAGCTTAGATGGGTCTCCCCCCCGGGAGCTGTTTTTT; cdr3_aa: CASSLDGSPPRELFF
clone_size: .; v_call: TRBV5-1; d_call: TRBD1; j_call: TRBJ2-3; cdr3_nt: TGCGCCAGCTACCCGGGACAGACTGATGATACGCAGTATTTT; cdr3_aa: CASYPGQTDDTQYF
clone_size: many; v_call: TRBV7-6; d_call: .; j_call: TRBJ1-1; cdr3_nt: TGTGCCAGCAGCTTAGGCTCAGAGATGAACACTGAAGCTTTCTTT; cdr3_aa: CASSLGSEMNTEAFF
clone_size: few; v_call: TRBV16; d_call: .; j_call: TRBJ1-1; cdr3_nt: TGTGCCAGCAGCCAATCAGGGCCGGGTTATGGCACTGAAGCTTTCTTT; cdr3_aa: CASSQSGPGYGTEAFF
clone_size: few; v_call: TRBV7-9; d_call: .; j_call: TRBJ1-1; cdr3_nt: TGTGCCAGCAAGGGCCGGATTGGGAACACTGAAGCTTTCTTT; cdr3_aa: CASKGRIGNTEAFF
clone_size: .; v_call: TRBV5-1; d_call: TRBD1; j_call: TRBJ1-2; cdr3_nt: TGCGCCAGCAGCACCACTACAGGGGGAGGTGATGGCTACACCTTC; cdr3_aa: CASSTTTGGGDGYTF
clone_size: few; v_call: TRBV5-1; d_call: TRBD2; j_call: TRBJ2-2; cdr3_nt: TGCGCCAGCAGCACCGGGACTAGCGGAAACACCGGGGAGCTGTTTTTT; cdr3_aa: CASSTGTSGNTGELFF
clone_size: .; v_call: TRBV10-3; d_call: TRBD2; j_call: TRBJ2-3; cdr3_nt: TGTGCCATCAGTGAGGCCCTAACTAGCGGGGGGCCATCTAGCACAGATACGCAGTATTTT; cdr3_aa: CAISEALTSGGPSSTDTQYF
clone_size: few; v_call: TRBV14; d_call: .; j_call: TRBJ1-3; cdr3_nt: TGTGCCAGCAGCCAATCGGGCTCTGGAAACACCATATATTTT; cdr3_aa: CASSQSGSGNTIYF
clone_size: .; v_call: TRBV2; d_call: .; j_call: TRBJ1-1; cdr3_nt: TGTGCCTTCTGTTTAGGCGGCAGGGGCGTCGTGAAAGCTTTCTTT; cdr3_aa: CAFCLGGRGVVKAFF
clone_size: few; v_call: TRBV5-1; d_call: .; j_call: TRBJ1-2; cdr3_nt: TGCGCCAGCAGCCCCTCCGGGGAGGGGAGGGAAGGCTACACCTTC; cdr3_aa: CASSPSGEGREGYTF
clone_size: many; v_call: TRBV12-3/TRBV12-4; d_call: .; j_call: TRBJ1-2; cdr3_nt: TGTGCCAGCAGTTTCGACATTACTAACTATGGCTACACCTTC; cdr3_aa: CASSFDITNYGYTF
clone_size: .; v_call: TRBV29-1; d_call: .; j_call: TRBJ1-1; cdr3_nt: TGCAGCGTGGTATCATACGGTGAAGCTTTCTTT; cdr3_aa: CSVVSYGEAFF
clone_size: .; v_call: TRBV6-1; d_call: .; j_call: TRBJ2-6; cdr3_nt: TGTGCCAGCAGCAACACCGGGACATCTCTCGCGGGGGCCAACGTCCTGACTTTC; cdr3_aa: CASSNTGTSLAGANVLTF
clone_size: many; v_call: TRBV5-5; d_call: .; j_call: TRBJ2-2; cdr3_nt: TGTGCCAGCAGCTTGGCTAGGACAGTGAACACCGGGGAGCTGTTTTTT; cdr3_aa: CASSLARTVNTGELFF
clone_size: .; v_call: TRBV10-3; d_call: .; j_call: TRBJ1-6; cdr3_nt: TGTGGGACGGGACGGGATAATTCACCCCTCCACTTT; cdr3_aa: CGTGRDNSPLHF
clone_size: .; v_call: TRBV28; d_call: TRBD1; j_call: TRBJ2-2; cdr3_nt: TGTGCCAGCAGTCGCTGGACAGGGCTCTCCACCGGGGAGCTGTTTTTT; cdr3_aa: CASSRWTGLSTGELFF
clone_size: few; v_call: TRBV3-1; d_call: .; j_call: TRBJ2-1; cdr3_nt: TGTGCCAGCAGGTCAAGTCGGGGACATGAGCAGTTCTTC; cdr3_aa: CASRSSRGHEQFF
clone_size: few; v_call: TRBV12-3/TRBV12-4; d_call: .; j_call: TRBJ1-2; cdr3_nt: TGTGCCAGCAGTTTGCCCCCGAGGGAGGCGAACTATGGCTACACCTTC; cdr3_aa: CASSLPPREANYGYTF
clone_size: .; v_call: TRBV2; d_call: .; j_call: TRBJ1-1; cdr3_nt: TGTGCCAGCACGGTGGTGTGGACTGAAGCTTTCTTT; cdr3_aa: CASTVVWTEAFF
clone_size: .; v_call: TRBV6-1; d_call: .; j_call: TRBJ1-1; cdr3_nt: TGTGCCAGCAGTGCCAAGGACAGTAAGAACACTGAAGCTTTCTTT; cdr3_aa: CASSAKDSKNTEAFF
clone_size: .; v_call: TRBV7-2; d_call: .; j_call: TRBJ1-5; cdr3_nt: TGTGCCAGCAGCTTAAGTTCTCAGGGATCACAGCCCCAGCATTTT; cdr3_aa: CASSLSSQGSQPQHF
clone_size: many; v_call: TRBV5-1; d_call: .; j_call: TRBJ1-1; cdr3_nt: TGCGCCAGCAGCTTGGACCGGCCAGGGAACACTGAAGCTTTCTTT; cdr3_aa: CASSLDRPGNTEAFF
clone_size: .; v_call: TRBV19; d_call: .; j_call: TRBJ2-3; cdr3_nt: TGTGCCAGTAGCCCCGGGACGGTCACAGATACGCAGTATTTT; cdr3_aa: CASSPGTVTDTQYF
clone_size: .; v_call: TRBV5-1; d_call: .; j_call: TRBJ2-2; cdr3_nt: TGCGCCAGCAGCCCCAACAGCGCGAACACCGGGGAGCTGTTTTTT; cdr3_aa: CASSPNSANTGELFF
clone_size: few; v_call: TRBV4-1; d_call: .; j_call: TRBJ2-2; cdr3_nt: TGCGCCAGCAGCCAAGTTGCGGGGAACACCGGGGAGCTGTTTTTT; cdr3_aa: CASSQVAGNTGELFF
clone_size: .; v_call: TRBV5-1; d_call: .; j_call: TRBJ2-3; cdr3_nt: TGCGCCAGCAGCTTGGCGGACTTCGCCTCCACAGATACGCAGTATTTT; cdr3_aa: CASSLADFASTDTQYF
clone_size: .; v_call: TRBV29-1; d_call: TRBD1; j_call: TRBJ1-1; cdr3_nt: TGCAGCGCCCTGACAGGGGGCGAGGGAGCTTTCTTT; cdr3_aa: CSALTGGEGAFF
clone_size: .; v_call: TRBV5-4; d_call: .; j_call: TRBJ2-5; cdr3_nt: TGTGCCAGCAGCTTGAAAGGCGGGCCGATGGAAATGGACCCAGAGACCCAGTACTTC; cdr3_aa: CASSLKGGPMEMDPETQYF
clone_size: many; v_call: TRBV4-2; d_call: .; j_call: TRBJ1-2; cdr3_nt: TGTGCCAGCAGCCAAGATCGAAGGGGGGCAATGTATGGCTACACCTTC; cdr3_aa: CASSQDRRGAMYGYTF
clone_size: few; v_call: TRBV7-8; d_call: .; j_call: TRBJ1-2; cdr3_nt: TGTGCCAGCAGTGCCCGTCCGGGATATGGCTACACCTTC; cdr3_aa: CASSARPGYGYTF
clone_size: .; v_call: TRBV16; d_call: TRBD1; j_call: TRBJ1-2; cdr3_nt: TGTGCCAGCAGCGTTAATCGACAGGGGGAGGACTTCTTC; cdr3_aa: CASSVNRQGEDFF
clone_size: few; v_call: TRBV6-6; d_call: TRBD1; j_call: TRBJ1-5; cdr3_nt: TGTGCCAGCACTACAGGGGGAAATCAGCCCCAGCATTTT; cdr3_aa: CASTTGGNQPQHF
clone_size: many; v_call: TRBV9; d_call: .; j_call: TRBJ2-3; cdr3_nt: TGTGCCAGCAGCGTAGAAGGGGGGGACACAGATACGCAGTATTTT; cdr3_aa: CASSVEGGDTDTQYF
clone_size: .; v_call: TRBV29-1; d_call: TRBD2; j_call: TRBJ2-5; cdr3_nt: TGCAGCGCCGCCCCCTCGGGGGGAGAGACCCAGTACTTC; cdr3_aa: CSAAPSGGETQYF
clone_size: .; v_call: TRBV6-2/TRBV6-3; d_call: TRBD1; j_call: TRBJ1-5; cdr3_nt: TGTGCCAGCAGCCGAGACAGGGTACCTCAGCCCCAGCATTTT; cdr3_aa: CASSRDRVPQPQHF
clone_size: .; v_call: TRBV2; d_call: .; j_call: TRBJ1-4; cdr3_nt: TGTGCCAGCAGTGAAGCGGCTATCAGGCATGAAAAACTGTTTTTT; cdr3_aa: CASSEAAIRHEKLFF
clone_size: .; v_call: TRBV18; d_call: TRBD1; j_call: TRBJ1-1; cdr3_nt: TGTGCCAGCTCACCTTGGACAGGGGGCAGTGGAACTGAAGCTTTCTTT; cdr3_aa: CASSPWTGGSGTEAFF
clone_size: .; v_call: TRBV28; d_call: TRBD1; j_call: TRBJ1-1; cdr3_nt: TGTGCCATCACGGGACAGGGCCTTGAAGCTTTCTTT; cdr3_aa: CAITGQGLEAFF
clone_size: many; v_call: TRBV10-3; d_call: TRBD2; j_call: TRBJ2-2; cdr3_nt: TGTGCCATCAGTCTCACCCCGGGACTAGTAACCGGGGAGCTGTTTTTT; cdr3_aa: CAISLTPGLVTGELFF
clone_size: many; v_call: TRBV6-2/TRBV6-3; d_call: TRBD2; j_call: TRBJ2-5; cdr3_nt: TGTGCCAGCAGTTACAAGCGGGGAAAGACCCAGTACTTC; cdr3_aa: CASSYKRGKTQYF
clone_size: few; v_call: TRBV19; d_call: .; j_call: TRBJ1-1; cdr3_nt: TGTGCCAGTAGTAGGCAACAGGGCCGGGTGAACACTGAAGCTTTCTTT; cdr3_aa: CASSRQQGRVNTEAFF
clone_size: few; v_call: TRBV19; d_call: TRBD1; j_call: TRBJ2-7; cdr3_nt: TGTGCCAGTAGTAGCGCAACAGGGGACGAGCAGTACTTC; cdr3_aa: CASSSATGDEQYF
clone_size: many; v_call: TRBV6-2/TRBV6-3; d_call: TRBD2; j_call: TRBJ2-1; cdr3_nt: TGTGCCAGCAGAACTAGCGGGGGGGCAAATGAGCAGTTCTTC; cdr3_aa: CASRTSGGANEQFF
clone_size: .; v_call: TRBV12-3/TRBV12-4; d_call: TRBD2; j_call: TRBJ2-1; cdr3_nt: TGTGCCAGCAGTTTACTTTCCGGGGGGGATGAGCAGTTCTTC; cdr3_aa: CASSLLSGGDEQFF
clone_size: .; v_call: TRBV10-1; d_call: .; j_call: TRBJ1-5; cdr3_nt: TGCGCCAGCAGTGAGTCGCGGGGGAGATCTAATCAGCCCCAGCATTTT; cdr3_aa: CASSESRGRSNQPQHF